Sequencing of this TCR gamma chain was carried out in a study of Vδ1+ human thymocytes. Findings and caveats of the study: In the thymus, TRG and TRD repertoires looked highly polyclonal with Gaussian CDR3 lengths. Unlike peripheral blood Vdelta1+ controls, thymic delta-chain sequences included approximately 20% Vdelta2 and few Vdelta3. Many TRG clonotypes were shared between donors; TRD repertoires were essentially private.

Sequences come from RNA converted to cDNA by reverse transcription. Pooled V-gene forward primers with one constant-region reverse primer generated the CDR3 amplicons by multiplex PCR. With CATT, TCRdb re-called clones from the multiplex PCR reads. The data contain approximately 25,000 gamma-chain clones, around 18% of them singletons. The table lists this clone with a few counts. The antigen is not known. The CDR3 runs to 14 residues. V was pared by 1 base and J by 5 bases, with 8 bases of the junction left unmatched. In germline, CDR1 is VTNTFY, CDR2 YDVSTARD (reference sequence). Sequencing was performed on Vdelta1+ gamma-delta thymocytes from the thymus. The subset is: FACS-sorted CD3+ TCRalphabeta- TCRVdelta1+ TCRVdelta2- thymocytes. This TCR was sampled from a boy in the first two years of life who had congenital heart surgery. The V call is TRGV3, the J call TRGJ1 or TRGJ2. CDR3 nucleotides: TGTGCCACCTGGGACAGCCGAAACCATTATAAGAAACTCTTT. This sequence encodes CATWDSRNHYKKLF.